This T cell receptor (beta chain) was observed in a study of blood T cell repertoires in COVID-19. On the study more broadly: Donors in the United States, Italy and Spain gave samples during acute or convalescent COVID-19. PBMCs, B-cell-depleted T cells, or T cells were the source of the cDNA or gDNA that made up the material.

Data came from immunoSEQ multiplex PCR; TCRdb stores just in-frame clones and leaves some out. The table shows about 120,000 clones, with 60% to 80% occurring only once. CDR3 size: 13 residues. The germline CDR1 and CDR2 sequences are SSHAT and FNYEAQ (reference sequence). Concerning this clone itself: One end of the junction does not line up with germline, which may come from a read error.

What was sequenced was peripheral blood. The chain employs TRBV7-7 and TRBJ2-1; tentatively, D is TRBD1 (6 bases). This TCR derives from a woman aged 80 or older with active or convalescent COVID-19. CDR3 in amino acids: CASSRGSYNEQFF. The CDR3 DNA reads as TGTGCTAGCAGTAGGGGGTCCTACAATGAGCAGTTCTTC.